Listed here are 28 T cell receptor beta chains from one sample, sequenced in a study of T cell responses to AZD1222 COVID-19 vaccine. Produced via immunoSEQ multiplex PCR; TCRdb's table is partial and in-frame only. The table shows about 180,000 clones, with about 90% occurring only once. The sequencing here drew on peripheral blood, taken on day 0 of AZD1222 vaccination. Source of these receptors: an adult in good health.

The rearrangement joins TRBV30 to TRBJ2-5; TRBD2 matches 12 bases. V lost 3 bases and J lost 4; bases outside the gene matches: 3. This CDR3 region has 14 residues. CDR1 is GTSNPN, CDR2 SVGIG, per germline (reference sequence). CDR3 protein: CAWRLAGGGETQYF. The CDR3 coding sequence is TGTGCCTGGAGGCTAGCGGGGGGGGGAGAGACCCAGTACTTC. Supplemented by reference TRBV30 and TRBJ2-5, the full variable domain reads SQTIHQWPATLVQPVGSPLSLECTVEGTSNPNLYWYRQAAGRGLQLLFYSVGIGQISSEVPQNLSASRPQDRQFILSSKKLLLSDSGFYLCAWRLAGGGETQYFGPGTRLLVL.

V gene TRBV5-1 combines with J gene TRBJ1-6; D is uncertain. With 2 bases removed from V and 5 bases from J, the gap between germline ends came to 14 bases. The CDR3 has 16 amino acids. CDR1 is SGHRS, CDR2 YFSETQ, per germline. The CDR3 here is CASSLGLGRNNSPLHF. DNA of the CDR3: TGCGCCAGCAGCTTAGGTCTAGGACGGAATAATTCACCCCTCCACTTT.

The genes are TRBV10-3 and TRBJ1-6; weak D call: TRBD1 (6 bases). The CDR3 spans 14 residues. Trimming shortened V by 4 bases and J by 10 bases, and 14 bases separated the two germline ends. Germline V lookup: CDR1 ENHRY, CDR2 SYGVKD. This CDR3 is CAISARGAESPLHF. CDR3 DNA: TGTGCCATCAGTGCACGGGGGGCGGAATCACCCCTCCACTTT.

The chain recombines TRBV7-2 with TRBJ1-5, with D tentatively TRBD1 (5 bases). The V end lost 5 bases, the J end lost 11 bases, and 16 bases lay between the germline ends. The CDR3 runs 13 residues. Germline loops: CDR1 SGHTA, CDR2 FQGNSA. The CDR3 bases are TGTGCCAGCAGCCCCCGGCAGGGAGGGGCCCAGCATTTT. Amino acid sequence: CASSPRQGGAQHF.

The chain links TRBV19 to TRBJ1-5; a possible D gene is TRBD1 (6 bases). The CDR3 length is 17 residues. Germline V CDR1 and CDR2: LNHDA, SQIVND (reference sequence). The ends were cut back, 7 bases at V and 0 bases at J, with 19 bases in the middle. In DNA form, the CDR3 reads TGTGCCAGTATAGGGCCGGGGGCTGGATTTAGCAATCAGCCCCAGCATTTT. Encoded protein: CASIGPGAGFSNQPQHF. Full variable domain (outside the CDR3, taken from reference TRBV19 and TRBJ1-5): DGGITQSPKYLFRKEGQNVTLSCEQNLNHDAMYWYRQDPGQGLRLIYYSQIVNDFQKGDIAEGYSVSREKKESFPLTVTSAQKNPTAFYLCASIGPGAGFSNQPQHFGDGTRLSIL.

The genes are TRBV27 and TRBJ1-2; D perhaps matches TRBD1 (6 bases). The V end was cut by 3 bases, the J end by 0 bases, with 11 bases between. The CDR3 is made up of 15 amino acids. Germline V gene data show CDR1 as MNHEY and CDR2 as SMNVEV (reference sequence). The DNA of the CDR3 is TGTGCCAGCAGTTTCCACAGGGAAACTAACTATGGCTACACCTTC. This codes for CASSFHRETNYGYTF.

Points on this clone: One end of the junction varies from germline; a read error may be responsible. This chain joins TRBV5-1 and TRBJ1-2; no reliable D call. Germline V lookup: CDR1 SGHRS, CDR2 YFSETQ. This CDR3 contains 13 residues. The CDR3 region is CASRQDPWETIAF. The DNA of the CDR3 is TGCGCCAGCCGACAAGACCCCTGGGAGACTATCGCCTTC. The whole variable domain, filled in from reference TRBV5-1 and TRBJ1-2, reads KAGVTQTPRYLIKTRGQQVTLSCSPISGHRSVSWYQQTPGQGLQFLFEYFSETQRNKGNFPGRFSGRQFSNSRSEMNVSTLELGDSALYLCASRQDPWETIAFGSGTRLTVV.

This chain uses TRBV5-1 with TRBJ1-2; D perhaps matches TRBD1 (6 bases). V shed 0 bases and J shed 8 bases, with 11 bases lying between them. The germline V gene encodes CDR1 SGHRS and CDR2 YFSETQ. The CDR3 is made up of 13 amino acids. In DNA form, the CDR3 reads TGCGCCAGCAGCTTGGCCGCACAGGGAGGCTACACCTTC. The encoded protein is CASSLAAQGGYTF.

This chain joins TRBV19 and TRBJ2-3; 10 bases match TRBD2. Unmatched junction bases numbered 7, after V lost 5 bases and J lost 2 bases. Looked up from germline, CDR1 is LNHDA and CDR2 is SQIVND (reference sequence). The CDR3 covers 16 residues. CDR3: CASSWSLAGVTDTQYF. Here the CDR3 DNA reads TGTGCCAGTAGTTGGAGCCTAGCGGGGGTCACAGATACGCAGTATTTT.

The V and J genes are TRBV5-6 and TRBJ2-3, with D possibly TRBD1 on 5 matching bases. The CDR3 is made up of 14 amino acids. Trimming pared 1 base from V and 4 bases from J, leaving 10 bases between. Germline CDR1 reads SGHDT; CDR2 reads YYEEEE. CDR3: CASSLRGTADTQYF. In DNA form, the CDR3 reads TGTGCCAGCAGCTTGAGGGGAACCGCAGATACGCAGTATTTT.

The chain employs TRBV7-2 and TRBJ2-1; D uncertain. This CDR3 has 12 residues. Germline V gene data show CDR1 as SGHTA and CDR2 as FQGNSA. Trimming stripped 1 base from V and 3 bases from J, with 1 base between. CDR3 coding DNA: TGTGCCAGCAGCTTAGACTACAATGAGCAGTTCTTC. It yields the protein CASSLDYNEQFF.

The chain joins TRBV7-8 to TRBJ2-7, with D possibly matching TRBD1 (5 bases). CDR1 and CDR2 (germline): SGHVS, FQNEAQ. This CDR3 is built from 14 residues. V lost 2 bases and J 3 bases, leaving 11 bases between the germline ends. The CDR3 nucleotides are TGTGCCAGCAGCTTAAATCAGGGTAACTACGAGCAGTACTTC. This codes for CASSLNQGNYEQYF.

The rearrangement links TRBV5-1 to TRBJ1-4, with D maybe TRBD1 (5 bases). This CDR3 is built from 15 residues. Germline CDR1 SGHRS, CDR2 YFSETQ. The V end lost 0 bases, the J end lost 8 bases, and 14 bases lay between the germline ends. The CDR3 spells CASSLGGSVREKLFF. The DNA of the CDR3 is TGCGCCAGCAGCTTGGGGGGCAGCGTGAGGGAAAAACTGTTTTTT.

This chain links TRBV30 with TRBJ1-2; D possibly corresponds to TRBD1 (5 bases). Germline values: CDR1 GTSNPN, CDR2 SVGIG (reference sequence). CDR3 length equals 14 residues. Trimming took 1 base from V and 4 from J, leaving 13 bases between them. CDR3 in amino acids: CAWSGRGASYGYTF. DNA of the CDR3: TGTGCCTGGAGTGGACGAGGGGCCTCCTATGGCTACACCTTC.

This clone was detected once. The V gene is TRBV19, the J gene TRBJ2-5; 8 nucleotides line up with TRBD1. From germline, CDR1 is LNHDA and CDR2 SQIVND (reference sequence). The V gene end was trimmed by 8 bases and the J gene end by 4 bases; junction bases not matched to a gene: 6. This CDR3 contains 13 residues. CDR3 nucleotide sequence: TGTGCCAGTCTTGGACAGGGCCTAGAGACCCAGTACTTC. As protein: CASLGQGLETQYF.

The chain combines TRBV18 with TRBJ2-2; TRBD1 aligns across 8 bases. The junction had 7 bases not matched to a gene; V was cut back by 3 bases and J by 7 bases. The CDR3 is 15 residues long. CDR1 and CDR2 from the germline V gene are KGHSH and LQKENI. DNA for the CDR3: TGTGCCAGCTCACCCAGGACAGGGCATGGCGGGGAGCTGTTTTTT. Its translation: CASSPRTGHGGELFF.

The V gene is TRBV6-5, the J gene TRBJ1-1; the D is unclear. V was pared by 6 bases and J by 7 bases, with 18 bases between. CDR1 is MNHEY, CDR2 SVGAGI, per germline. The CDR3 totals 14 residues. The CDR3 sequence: CASSPRSFPVEAFF. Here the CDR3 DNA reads TGTGCCAGCAGCCCGCGCTCTTTTCCCGTTGAAGCTTTCTTT.

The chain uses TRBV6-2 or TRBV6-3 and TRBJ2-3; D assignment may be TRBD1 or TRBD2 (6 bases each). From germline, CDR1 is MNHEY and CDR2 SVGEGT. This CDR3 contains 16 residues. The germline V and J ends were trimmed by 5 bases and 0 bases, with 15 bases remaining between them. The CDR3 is CASSSLGGQSTDTQYF. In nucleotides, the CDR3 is TGTGCCAGCAGTAGCCTGGGGGGCCAAAGCACAGATACGCAGTATTTT.

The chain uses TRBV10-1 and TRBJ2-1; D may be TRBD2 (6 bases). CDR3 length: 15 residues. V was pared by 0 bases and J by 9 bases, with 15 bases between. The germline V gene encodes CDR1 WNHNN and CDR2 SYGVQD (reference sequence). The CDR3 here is CASSESPRGFGEQFF. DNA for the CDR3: TGCGCCAGCAGTGAGTCCCCCCGGGGGTTCGGTGAGCAGTTCTTC.

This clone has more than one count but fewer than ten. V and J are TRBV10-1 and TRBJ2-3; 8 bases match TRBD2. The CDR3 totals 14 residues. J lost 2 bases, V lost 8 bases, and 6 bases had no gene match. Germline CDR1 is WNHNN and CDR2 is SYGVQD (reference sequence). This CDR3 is CASSRTSPTDTQYF. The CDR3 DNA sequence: TGCGCCAGCTCCAGGACTAGCCCCACAGATACGCAGTATTTT.

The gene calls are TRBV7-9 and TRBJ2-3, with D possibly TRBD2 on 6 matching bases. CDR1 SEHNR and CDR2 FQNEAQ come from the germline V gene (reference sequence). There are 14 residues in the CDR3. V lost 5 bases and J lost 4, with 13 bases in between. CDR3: CASSIAREADTQYF. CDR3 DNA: TGTGCCAGCAGCATTGCCAGGGAGGCAGATACGCAGTATTTT.

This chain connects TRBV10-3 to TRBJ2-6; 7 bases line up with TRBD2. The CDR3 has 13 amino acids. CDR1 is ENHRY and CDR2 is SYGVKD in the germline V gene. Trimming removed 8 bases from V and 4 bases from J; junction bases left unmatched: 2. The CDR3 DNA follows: TGTGCCATCCGGCGGGAGGGGGCCAACGTCCTGACTTTC. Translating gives CAIRREGANVLTF.

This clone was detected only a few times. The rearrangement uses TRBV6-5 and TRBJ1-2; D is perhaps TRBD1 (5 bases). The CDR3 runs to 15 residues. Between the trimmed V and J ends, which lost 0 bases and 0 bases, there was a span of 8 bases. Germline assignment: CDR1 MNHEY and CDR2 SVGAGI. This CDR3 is CASSYSPRANYGYTF. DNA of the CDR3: TGTGCCAGCAGTTACTCGCCCAGGGCTAACTATGGCTACACCTTC.

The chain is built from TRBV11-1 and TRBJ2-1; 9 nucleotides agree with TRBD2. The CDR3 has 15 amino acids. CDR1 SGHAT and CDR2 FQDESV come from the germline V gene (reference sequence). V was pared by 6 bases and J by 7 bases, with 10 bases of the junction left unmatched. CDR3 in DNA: TGTGCCAGCAGTCGGGCGCGGGGGGGCCTGAATGAGCAGTTCTTC. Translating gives CASSRARGGLNEQFF.

CDR3 in amino acids: CASSYFAARENSPLHF. In nucleotides, the CDR3 is TGTGCCAGCAGTTACTTTGCCGCCCGGGAAAATTCACCCCTCCACTTT. The rearrangement links TRBV6-5 to TRBJ1-6; D not resolved. The CDR3 contains 16 residues. V dropped 1 base and J dropped 7 bases, with 14 bases sitting between them. Germline V lookup: CDR1 MNHEY, CDR2 SVGAGI.

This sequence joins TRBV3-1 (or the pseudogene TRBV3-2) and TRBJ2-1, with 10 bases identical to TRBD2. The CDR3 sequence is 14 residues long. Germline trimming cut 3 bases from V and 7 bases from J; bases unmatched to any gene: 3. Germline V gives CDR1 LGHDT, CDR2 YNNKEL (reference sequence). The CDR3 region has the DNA TGTGCCAGCAGCCAGAGGACTAGCGGAAATGAGCAGTTCTTC. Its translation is CASSQRTSGNEQFF.

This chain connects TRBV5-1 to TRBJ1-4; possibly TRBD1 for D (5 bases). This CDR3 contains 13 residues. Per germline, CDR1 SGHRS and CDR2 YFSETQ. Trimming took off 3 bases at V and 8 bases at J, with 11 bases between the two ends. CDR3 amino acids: CASSSGTGEKLFF. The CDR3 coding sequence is TGCGCCAGCAGCTCCGGGACGGGAGAAAAACTGTTTTTT.

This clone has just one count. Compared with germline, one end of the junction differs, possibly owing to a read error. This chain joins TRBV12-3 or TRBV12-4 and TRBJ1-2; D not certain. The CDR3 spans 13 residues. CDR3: CAGSFGRMDGYTF. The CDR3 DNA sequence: TGTGCCGGCAGTTTTGGCAGGATGGATGGCTACACCTTC.